The 14 T cell receptor beta chains given below trace back to one sample, sequenced in a study of spatial heterogeneity in lung cancer. The time point is: blood at routine non-recurrence follow-up after resection. TCRdb reprocessed the 5' RACE reads via MiXCR and lists one record per CDR3 protein. The table has approximately 30,000 distinct CDR3 sequences, 10% seen once. Sequenced material: PBMCs, taken at follow-up. The receptors were gathered from a female donor with early-stage non-small cell lung cancer.

This clonotype was seen many times. The chain is built from TRBV29-1 and TRBJ2-7; D may match TRBD1 or TRBD2 (5 bases each). Germline V lookup: CDR1 SQVTM, CDR2 ANQGSEA. The CDR3 consists of 12 residues. The germline V and J ends were trimmed by 7 bases and 4 bases, with 14 bases remaining between them. CDR3 bases: TGCAGCGCGCAGGGAGTAGAGTACGAGCAGTACTTC. This translates into CSAQGVEYEQYF.

The sample holds a few counts of this clonotype. The chain has TRBV29-1 and TRBJ1-1; a weak D match, TRBD1 (5 bases). The CDR3 extends over 12 amino acids. Germline-derived CDR1 and CDR2 are SQVTM and ANQGSEA. V was trimmed by 7 bases and J by 6 bases, leaving 15 bases between them. CDR3 bases: TGCAGCGCTACCCGGGGGAGAGCTGAAGCTTTCTTT. This codes for CSATRGRAEAFF.

This clonotype was seen ten or more times. The rearrangement joins TRBV7-9 to TRBJ2-7; tentatively, D is TRBD2 (7 bases). This CDR3 has 14 amino acids. CDR1 and CDR2 (germline): SEHNR, FQNEAQ (reference sequence). V was trimmed by 4 bases and J by 7 bases, leaving 17 bases between them. Here the CDR3 reads CASSSLTGGGEQYF. The CDR3 nucleotides are TGTGCCAGCAGCTCTCTCACGGGGGGCGGAGAGCAGTACTTC.

The chain uses TRBV11-2 and TRBJ2-7, with D unclear. Germline V gene data show CDR1 as SGHAT and CDR2 as FQNNGV. This CDR3 spans 13 amino acids. Trimming pared 5 bases from V and 2 bases from J, leaving 10 bases between. The CDR3 DNA follows: TGTGCCAGCAGCCATACAGATACCTACGAGCAGTACTTC. Protein product: CASSHTDTYEQYF.

In its sample, this clonotype was seen many times. The V call is TRBV3-1, the J call TRBJ2-6, with D unresolved. V dropped 5 bases and J dropped 0 bases, with 11 bases sitting between them. CDR1 and CDR2 (germline): LGHDT, YNNKEL (reference sequence). CDR3 length: 16 amino acids. The CDR3 DNA reads as TGTGCCAGCAGCGCCCGATCAGGCTCTGGGGCCAACGTCCTGACTTTC. Its protein is CASSARSGSGANVLTF.

This clonotype was observed at least ten times. The rearrangement joins TRBV3-1 to TRBJ2-5, with D perhaps matching TRBD2 (5 bases). The V and J ends lost 1 base and 2 bases respectively, with 11 bases between them. The CDR3 has 15 residues. CDR1 LGHDT and CDR2 YNNKEL come from the germline V gene (reference sequence). This chain's CDR3 is CASSQVGSEQETQYF. The CDR3 DNA reads TGTGCCAGCAGCCAAGTAGGGAGTGAACAAGAGACCCAGTACTTC.

This clonotype has just a few counts. J is TRBJ2-3 and V is TRBV6-5; 7 bases fit TRBD2. Germline V CDR1 and CDR2: MNHEY, SVGAGI. The CDR3 has 13 amino acids. The trim removed 9 bases at V and 6 bases at J, leaving 9 bases unmatched. The CDR3 region has the DNA TGTGCCAGTGCGGGGGTCAGATTCGATACGCAGTATTTT. As protein: CASAGVRFDTQYF.

The chain joins TRBV6-2 or TRBV6-3 to TRBJ1-2, with D perhaps TRBD1 (5 bases). Trimming left V 6 bases short and J 6 bases short, with 17 bases between. This CDR3 has 14 amino acids. The germline V gene encodes CDR1 MNHEY and CDR2 SVGEGT. Here the CDR3 reads CASRPGIKRDGYTF. The CDR3 DNA follows: TGTGCCAGCAGGCCAGGGATAAAGCGGGATGGCTACACCTTC.

In this sample, this clonotype turned up many times. The chain uses TRBV2 and TRBJ1-6; D may be TRBD1 (6 bases). Trimming cost V 6 bases and J 7 bases, with 13 bases left between them. Germline assignment: CDR1 SNHLY and CDR2 FYNNEI. The CDR3 runs 14 residues. The CDR3 region is CASRTGRGNSPLHF. DNA of the CDR3: TGTGCCAGCAGGACGGGCAGGGGAAATTCACCCCTCCACTTT. Complete variable domain (other parts from reference TRBV2 and TRBJ1-6): EPEVTQTPSHQVTQMGQEVILRCVPISNHLYFYWYRQILGQKVEFLVSFYNNEISEKSEIFDDQFSVERPDGSNFTLKIRSTKLEDSAMYFCASRTGRGNSPLHFGNGTRLTVT.

The V gene is TRBV28, the J gene TRBJ2-7; TRBD2 aligns across 13 bases. This CDR3 comprises 14 residues. In germline, CDR1 is MDHEN, CDR2 SYDVKM. V shed 5 bases, J shed 4 bases, and the junction held 2 bases outside the gene matches. The CDR3, as DNA: TGTGCCAGCAGTCAGGGACTAGCGGGGTACGAGCAGTACTTC. Translated, it gives CASSQGLAGYEQYF.

CDR3 protein: CAISESQTWVTNTGELFF. The CDR3 DNA reads TGTGCCATCAGTGAGTCCCAAACGTGGGTAACGAACACCGGGGAGCTGTTTTTT. This chain connects TRBV10-3 to TRBJ2-2; D gene ambiguous. The V gene's germline CDR1 is ENHRY and CDR2 SYGVKD. CDR3 size: 18 residues. Trimming stripped 0 bases from V and 0 bases from J, with 14 bases between.

This clonotype was counted many times. This chain links TRBV13 with TRBJ1-3; no clear D gene. Germline values: CDR1 PRHDT, CDR2 FYEKMQ (reference sequence). The CDR3 is 14 residues long. Trimming removed 4 bases at V and 2 bases at J, with 9 bases between. CDR3 DNA: TGTGCCAGCAGCTCAACCCTCCCTGGAAACACCATATATTTT. Translated: CASSSTLPGNTIYF.

At least ten counts were recorded for this clonotype. The CDR3 DNA reads TGCAGCGTCGTTACAGGGAACCACGAGCAGTACTTC. This codes for CSVVTGNHEQYF. The chain couples TRBV29-1 to TRBJ2-7, with D perhaps matching TRBD1 (6 bases). V shed 6 bases and J shed 5 bases, with 14 bases lying between them. Germline lookup yields CDR1 SQVTM and CDR2 ANQGSEA. The CDR3 has 12 amino acids.

The sample holds a few counts of this clonotype. The rearrangement uses TRBV7-6 and TRBJ2-3, with D uncertain. In germline, CDR1 is SGHVS, CDR2 FNYEAQ. CDR3 length: 13 residues. Trimming shortened V by 5 bases and J by 5 bases, and 11 bases separated the two germline ends. Here the CDR3 reads CASSPGSQDTQYF. The CDR3 nucleotides are TGTGCCAGCAGCCCCGGGTCGCAAGATACGCAGTATTTT.